This T cell receptor beta chain was sequenced in a study of blood T cell repertoires in COVID-19. Across the study: PBMCs, B-cell-depleted T cells, or T cells were the source of the cDNA or gDNA that made up the material.

In germline, CDR1 is MDHEN, CDR2 SYDVKM. The CDR3 extends over 14 amino acids. Trimming cost V 5 bases and J 7 bases; bases outside gene matches: 6. The Seattle patients, enrolled during active infection, were followed longitudinally. Per the original methods: Using reference gene primer amplification, nucleated cell counts were estimated. The assay was immunoSEQ multiplex PCR, and TCRdb's table has in-frame clones only and misses some. That table gives V, J and clone size, and the DNA gave D and trimming. This sample has some 180,000 clones, with roughly 81% found just once. The sequencing input was peripheral blood. This TCR was recovered from a woman older than 75 with COVID-19, enrolled during active disease. The V call is TRBV28, the J call TRBJ1-4, with 8 bases that match TRBD1. For the CDR3, the DNA is TGTGCCAGCAGTCCGGGACAGGAATCTGAAAAACTGTTTTTT. Protein sequence: CASSPGQESEKLFF. Using reference TRBV28 and TRBJ1-4 for the parts outside the CDR3, the full variable domain is DVKVTQSSRYLVKRTGEKVFLECVQDMDHENMFWYRQDPGLGLRLIYFSYDVKMKEKGDIPEGYSVSREKKERFSLILESASTNQTSMYLCASSPGQESEKLFFGSGTQLSVL.